The entry below describes one T cell receptor beta chain. Antigen unknown. Profiling relied on immunoSEQ multiplex PCR, and the TCRdb table lists in-frame clones only, not all of them. This sample has 100 to 120 clones, with 94% found just once. The CDR3 totals 14 residues. Per the germline V gene, CDR1 is SGHNT and CDR2 is YENEEA. V was pared by 4 bases and J by 5 bases, with 6 bases of the junction left unmatched. The entry originates in a study of primary melanoma T cells and metastatic recurrence. Study as a whole: Primary melanomas here were stage T2 to T4, over 1 mm thick.

Findings and limits, study-wide: Primary melanomas may harbor an effective T-cell antitumor response, authors suggested. Combined with tumor thickness, T-cell fraction reportedly beat other histopathological additions.

The sample was melanoma tumor tissue. The chain is built from TRBV11-3 and TRBJ2-5, with 8 bases lining up with TRBD2. This receptor was identified in a human donor with melanoma. The CDR3 here is CASSSGTRLETQYF. The DNA of the CDR3 is TGTGCCAGCAGCTCGGGGACTAGATTGGAGACCCAGTACTTC.